This T cell receptor (beta chain) was documented in a study of cytomegalovirus exposure and HLA in healthy donors. From germline, CDR1 is SGHAT and CDR2 FQNNGV. Trimming cost V 5 bases and J 1 base; bases outside gene matches: 7. The length of the CDR3 is 15 residues. It was with 60 Vbeta and 13 Jbeta primers that the PCR ran. Profiled with immunoSEQ multiplex PCR; TCRdb holds only in-frame clones, not every one. The sample lists about 160,000 clones, roughly four fifths occurring once. The chain links TRBV11-2 to TRBJ1-2; 7 bases map to TRBD1. The sample comprised PBMCs. This TCR derives from a young woman in good health and CMV-seronegative. In nucleotides, the CDR3 is TGTGCCAGCAGCATACCGGGACAGAGTAACTATGGCTACACCTTC. This translates into CASSIPGQSNYGYTF. Using reference TRBV11-2 and TRBJ1-2 for the parts outside the CDR3, the full variable domain is EAGVAQSPRYKIIEKRQSVAFWCNPISGHATLYWYQQILGQGPKLLIQFQNNGVVDDSQLPKDRFSAERLKGVDSTLKIQPAKLEDSAVYLCASSIPGQSNYGYTFGSGTRLTVV.